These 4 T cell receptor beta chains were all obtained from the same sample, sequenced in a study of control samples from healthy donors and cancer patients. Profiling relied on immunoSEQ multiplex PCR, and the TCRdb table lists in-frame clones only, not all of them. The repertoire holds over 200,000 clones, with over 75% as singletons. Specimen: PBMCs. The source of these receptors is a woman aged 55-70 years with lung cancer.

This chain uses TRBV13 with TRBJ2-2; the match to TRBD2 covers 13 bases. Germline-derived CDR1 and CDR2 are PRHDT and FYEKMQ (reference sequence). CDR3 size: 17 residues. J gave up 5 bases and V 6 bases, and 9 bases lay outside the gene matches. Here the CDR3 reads CASRTGLAGSRTGELFF. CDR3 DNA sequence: TGTGCCAGCAGAACGGGACTAGCGGGGTCAAGGACCGGGGAGCTGTTTTTT.

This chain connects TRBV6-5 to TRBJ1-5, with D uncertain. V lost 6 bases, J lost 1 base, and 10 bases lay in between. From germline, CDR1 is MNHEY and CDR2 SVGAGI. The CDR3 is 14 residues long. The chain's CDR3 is CASSSTPSNQPQHF. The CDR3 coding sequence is TGTGCCAGCAGCTCAACCCCGAGCAATCAGCCCCAGCATTTT.

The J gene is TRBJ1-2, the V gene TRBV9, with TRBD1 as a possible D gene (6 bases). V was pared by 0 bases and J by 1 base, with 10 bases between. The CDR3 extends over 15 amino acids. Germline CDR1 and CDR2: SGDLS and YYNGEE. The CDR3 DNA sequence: TGTGCCAGCAGCGTAGCCCCAGGGGTTAACTATGGCTACACCTTC. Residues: CASSVAPGVNYGYTF. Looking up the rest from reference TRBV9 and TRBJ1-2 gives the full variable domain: DSGVTQTPKHLITATGQRVTLRCSPRSGDLSVYWYQQSLDQGLQFLIQYYNGEERAKGNILERFSAQQFPDLHSELNLSSLELGDSALYFCASSVAPGVNYGYTFGSGTRLTVV.

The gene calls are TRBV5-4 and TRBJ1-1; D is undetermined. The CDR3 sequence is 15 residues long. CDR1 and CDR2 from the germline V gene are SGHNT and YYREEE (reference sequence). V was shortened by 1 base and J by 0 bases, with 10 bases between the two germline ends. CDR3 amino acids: CASSLPSLLNTEAFF. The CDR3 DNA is TGTGCCAGCAGCTTGCCGAGCCTCCTGAACACTGAAGCTTTCTTT.